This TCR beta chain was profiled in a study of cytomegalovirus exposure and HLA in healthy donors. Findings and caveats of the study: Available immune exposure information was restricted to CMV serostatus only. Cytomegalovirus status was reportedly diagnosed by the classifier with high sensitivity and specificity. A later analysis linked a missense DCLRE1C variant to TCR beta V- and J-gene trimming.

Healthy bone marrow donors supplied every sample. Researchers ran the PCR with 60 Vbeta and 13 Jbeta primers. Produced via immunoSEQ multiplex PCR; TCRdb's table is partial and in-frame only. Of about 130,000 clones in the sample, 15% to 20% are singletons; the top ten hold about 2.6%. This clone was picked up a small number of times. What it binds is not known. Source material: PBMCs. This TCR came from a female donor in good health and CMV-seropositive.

CDR3 sequence (DNA): TGTGCCAGCAGTCGCCGACAGGGGAGTTCACCCCTCCACTTT. Translation gives CASSRRQGSSPLHF. This chain connects TRBV28 to TRBJ1-6, with 8 bases identical to TRBD1. CDR1 and CDR2 (germline): MDHEN, SYDVKM. The junction had 6 bases not matched to a gene; V was cut back by 5 bases and J by 9 bases. The CDR3 has 14 residues.